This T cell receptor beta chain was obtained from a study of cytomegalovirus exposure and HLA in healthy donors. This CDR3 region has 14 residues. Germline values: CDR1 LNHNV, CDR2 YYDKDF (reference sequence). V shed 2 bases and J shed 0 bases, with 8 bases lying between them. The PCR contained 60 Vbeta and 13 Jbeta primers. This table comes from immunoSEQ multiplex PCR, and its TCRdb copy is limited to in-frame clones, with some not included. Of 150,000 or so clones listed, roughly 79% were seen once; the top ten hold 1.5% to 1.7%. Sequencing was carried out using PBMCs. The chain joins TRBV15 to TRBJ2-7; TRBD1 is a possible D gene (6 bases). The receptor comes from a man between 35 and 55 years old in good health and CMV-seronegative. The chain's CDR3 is CATSRQGSSYEQYV. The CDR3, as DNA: TGTGCCACCAGCAGACAGGGGAGCTCCTACGAGCAGTACGTC.